The entry below describes one T cell receptor beta chain. The V gene's germline CDR1 is KGHSH and CDR2 LQKENI. The J segment lost 3 bases and the V segment lost 5 bases, leaving 2 bases of the junction unmatched. The CDR3 consists of 14 residues. This sample is part of a study of early T cells in non-severe SARS-CoV-2 infection. Each CDR3 protein gets one entry after TCRdb re-called the 5' RACE reads with MiXCR. The table includes about 66,000 distinct CDR3 sequences, approximately 8.3% detected once. This TCR was sampled from an adult who was a healthcare worker with PCR-confirmed SARS-CoV-2 infection or an uninfected control (not recorded which). The genes are TRBV18 and TRBJ1-1; TRBD1 matches at 11 bases. The sample consisted of whole blood. CDR3 in DNA: TGTGCCAGCTCAAAGGGACAGGGGGACACTGAAGCTTTCTTT. Translating it yields CASSKGQGDTEAFF.